Reported below is one T cell receptor beta chain. The target antigen is unknown. The sample's time point: week 35, safety follow-up. In every dose of vaccine, 300 ug of mutant IDH1 20-mer peptide was given alongside topical imiquimod. Clones were read by immunoSEQ multiplex PCR, and TCRdb kept only the in-frame ones, dropping some. The data show tens of thousands of clones, around 76% seen once. This specimen comes from a study of a mutant IDH1 vaccine in newly diagnosed glioma. Across the whole study: There were about 60% males and about 38% females among treated patients, whose mean age was about 40 years.

Germline V CDR1 and CDR2: SGHDT, YYEEEE. J lost 5 bases, V lost 3 bases, and 10 bases had no gene match. This CDR3 has 17 residues. This clonotype was obtained from a man over 45 with glioma. The rearrangement joins TRBV5-6 to TRBJ2-2; TRBD1 aligns across 10 bases. The starting material was PBMCs, obtained from a glioma patient whose treatment included an IDH1 peptide vaccine. Written as DNA, the CDR3 is TGTGCCAGCAGCTCTGGACAGGGGGTGCGAACGACCGGGGAGCTGTTTTTT. Protein product: CASSSGQGVRTTGELFF.